What follows are 21 T cell receptor beta chains derived from one specimen sequenced in a study of blood T cell repertoires in COVID-19. Clones were sequenced by immunoSEQ multiplex PCR, and TCRdb holds only the in-frame ones, with some missing. Of about 110,000 clones detected, 80% to 90% appear once; the ten largest clones hold about a third. Sequenced sample: peripheral blood. The receptors come from a woman older than 75 with acute or convalescent COVID-19.

CDR3 DNA sequence: TGTGCCAGCAGCTTACCGGGACTAGCGGGGACGCAGTATTTT. Its translation: CASSLPGLAGTQYF. The chain is built from TRBV11-2 and TRBJ2-3; 13 bases agree with TRBD2. This CDR3 contains 14 residues. The V gene end was trimmed by 2 bases and the J gene end by 9 bases; junction bases not matched to a gene: 2. Germline CDR1 and CDR2: SGHAT and FQNNGV.

The chain joins TRBV27 to TRBJ1-1; D unresolved. This CDR3 is 12 amino acids long. Germline V gene lookup returns CDR1 MNHEY and CDR2 SMNVEV (reference sequence). V was shortened by 5 bases and J by 4 bases, with 8 bases between the two germline ends. This CDR3 reads CASSPHGTEAFF. CDR3 sequence (DNA): TGTGCCAGCAGTCCGCACGGCACTGAAGCTTTCTTT.

The V call is TRBV18, the J call TRBJ2-1, with TRBD2 identical over 13 bases. In germline, CDR1 is KGHSH, CDR2 LQKENI. The CDR3 covers 16 residues. V shed 6 bases and J 4 bases; nucleotides not matched to a gene: 6. CDR3 in DNA: TGTGCCAGCTCCCCTGGGACTAGCGGGATGTACAATGAGCAGTTCTTC. Its translation is CASSPGTSGMYNEQFF.

This chain joins TRBV4-3 and TRBJ1-4; 10 bases are a match to TRBD1. Trimming took 1 base from V and 3 from J; bases not matched to a gene: 2. CDR3 length: 16 residues. CDR1 is LGHNA and CDR2 is YSLEER in the germline V gene. CDR3 amino acids: CASSQGQGAANEKLFF. The DNA of the CDR3 is TGCGCCAGCAGCCAAGGACAGGGGGCGGCTAATGAAAAACTGTTTTTT.

V gene TRBV5-1 combines with J gene TRBJ2-5; the D gene is possibly TRBD2 (6 bases). V gave up 4 bases and J gave up 1 base, with 20 bases separating them. Germline V gives CDR1 SGHRS, CDR2 YFSETQ. This CDR3 is 17 amino acids long. CDR3 nucleotide sequence: TGCGCCAGCAGCCCGGGGGTCGCGAGGGGCTTCCAAGAGACCCAGTACTTC. This codes for CASSPGVARGFQETQYF.

The chain joins TRBV6-2 or TRBV6-3 to TRBJ1-3; no clear D. Trimming stripped 3 bases from V and 0 bases from J, with 9 bases between. Germline loops: CDR1 MNHEY, CDR2 SVGEGT. The CDR3 is 15 amino acids. In DNA, the CDR3 is TGTGCCAGCAGTTATCTTCGTAGCTCTGGAAACACCATATATTTT. Protein: CASSYLRSSGNTIYF.

The chain employs TRBV7-9 and TRBJ2-7; perhaps TRBD2 as D (6 bases). The germline V gene has CDR1 SEHNR and CDR2 FQNEAQ (reference sequence). The CDR3 loop spans 15 amino acids. V lost 5 bases, J lost 2 bases, and 16 bases lay in between. The CDR3 DNA reads TGTGCCAGCAGCGCGGGCCCTAGCGATACCTACGAGCAGTACTTC. Its translation: CASSAGPSDTYEQYF.

Only one count was recorded for this clone. The CDR3 loop reads CASSERGGNTEAFF. Here the CDR3 DNA reads TGTGCCAGCAGTGAAAGGGGGGGGAACACTGAAGCTTTCTTT. The rearrangement links TRBV6-1 to TRBJ1-1; weak D call: TRBD1 (6 bases). This CDR3 spans 14 amino acids. CDR1 is MNHNS, CDR2 SASEGT, per germline. The V end lost 2 bases, the J end lost 1 base, and 8 bases lay between the germline ends.

V usage is TRBV18 and J usage is TRBJ2-1; 7 bases map to TRBD1. Germline CDR1 reads KGHSH; CDR2 reads LQKENI. This CDR3 spans 17 amino acids. After removal of 0 bases from V and 3 bases from J, the junction contained 8 bases not matched to a gene. For the CDR3, the DNA is TGTGCCAGCTCACCACCGGCTGGGACAGAAAACTACAATGAGCAGTTCTTC. Its protein product is CASSPPAGTENYNEQFF.

The chain couples TRBV27 to TRBJ1-2; D might be TRBD1 (6 bases). The CDR3 extends over 14 amino acids. The germline gives CDR1 MNHEY, CDR2 SMNVEV (reference sequence). Trimming took 5 bases from V and 8 from J, leaving 18 bases between them. The CDR3 loop is CASSRTGSAIGYTF. CDR3 sequence (DNA): TGTGCCAGCAGTCGTACAGGGAGCGCGATAGGCTACACCTTC.

The chain is built from TRBV19 and TRBJ2-3, with D possibly being TRBD1 (5 bases). The germline CDR1 and CDR2 sequences are LNHDA and SQIVND (reference sequence). The germline V and J ends were trimmed by 8 bases and 5 bases, with 20 bases remaining between them. The CDR3 loop spans 15 amino acids. The CDR3 nucleotides read TGTGCCAGTGGCTTTAGGGGTAACGATGGAGATACGCAGTATTTT. This translates into CASGFRGNDGDTQYF.

This clone was recorded once. The chain combines TRBV11-2 with TRBJ1-5; TRBD1 agrees at 8 bases. V lost 2 bases to trimming and J lost 1 base; unmatched junction nucleotides: 1. There are 15 residues in the CDR3. Germline V gene data show CDR1 as SGHAT and CDR2 as FQNNGV. CDR3 residues: CASSLQGASNQPQHF. The CDR3 DNA is TGTGCCAGCAGCTTACAGGGGGCGAGCAATCAGCCCCAGCATTTT.

The rearrangement links TRBV27 to TRBJ1-5, with a possible D match to TRBD1 (5 bases). The germline gives CDR1 MNHEY, CDR2 SMNVEV (reference sequence). CDR3 length equals 13 residues. Between the trimmed V and J ends, which lost 8 bases and 4 bases, there was a span of 12 bases. CDR3 sequence reads: CASGVRQNQPQHF. The CDR3 nucleotides read TGTGCCAGCGGGGTCCGACAGAATCAGCCCCAGCATTTT.

A word on this clone: Other nucleotide sequences in the sample specify the same CDR3. V gene TRBV19 combines with J gene TRBJ2-7; TRBD1 agrees at 10 bases. CDR3 length: 13 residues. The germline V gene has CDR1 LNHDA and CDR2 SQIVND (reference sequence). V lost 6 bases, J lost 4 bases, and 3 bases stayed unmatched. This CDR3 is CASRRQGAYEQYF. Written as DNA, the CDR3 is TGTGCCAGTAGGCGACAGGGGGCTTACGAGCAGTACTTC.

V and J are TRBV6-5 and TRBJ1-1, with D unresolved. Between the trimmed V and J ends, which lost 5 bases and 3 bases, there was a span of 10 bases. CDR1 MNHEY and CDR2 SVGAGI come from the germline V gene. The CDR3 extends over 13 amino acids. The CDR3 protein is CASSRLADTEAFF. In DNA, the CDR3 is TGTGCCAGCAGTAGACTAGCGGACACTGAAGCTTTCTTT.

This rearrangement joins TRBV30 to TRBJ1-6; 7 bases fit TRBD1. The CDR3 loop spans 16 amino acids. Germline V gene lookup returns CDR1 GTSNPN and CDR2 SVGIG (reference sequence). The V gene end was trimmed by 4 bases and the J gene end by 0 bases; junction bases not matched to a gene: 6. CDR3 DNA: TGTGCCTGGATAAGGACAGGAGGCTCCTATAATTCACCCCTCCACTTT. This gives the protein CAWIRTGGSYNSPLHF.

V and J are TRBV7-9 and TRBJ2-7; possibly TRBD1 for D (5 bases). Trimming cost V 2 bases and J 0 bases, with 8 bases left between them. CDR3 size: 14 residues. Germline CDR1 SEHNR, CDR2 FQNEAQ (reference sequence). The CDR3 DNA is TGTGCCAGCAGCTTATTTCAGGGCTCCTACGAGCAGTACTTC. Translating gives CASSLFQGSYEQYF.

This clone was seen a single time. The chain links TRBV3-1 (or the pseudogene TRBV3-2) to TRBJ2-1, with 10 positions matching TRBD2. The CDR3 sequence is 14 residues long. The V gene's germline CDR1 is LGHDT and CDR2 YNNKEL (reference sequence). The V segment lost 4 bases and the J segment 15 bases; nucleotides outside the gene matches: 12. CDR3 region: CASSLGNSGGTGFF. For the CDR3, the DNA is TGTGCCAGCAGCCTGGGAAATAGCGGGGGGACGGGGTTCTTC.

As DNA, the CDR3 is TGTGCCAGCAGCTGGGGGGGACAGGGCGCCGAAAAACTGTTTTTT. It specifies CASSWGGQGAEKLFF. The V call is TRBV7-2, the J call TRBJ1-4; 9 nucleotides agree with TRBD1. V shed 4 bases, J shed 8 bases, and the junction held 8 bases outside the gene matches. The germline V gene encodes CDR1 SGHTA and CDR2 FQGNSA. This CDR3 is built from 15 residues. Using reference TRBV7-2 and TRBJ1-4 for the parts outside the CDR3, the full variable domain is GAGVSQSPSNKVTEKGKDVELRCDPISGHTALYWYRQSLGQGLEFLIYFQGNSAPDKSGLPSDRFSAERTGGSVSTLTIQRTQQEDSAVYLCASSWGGQGAEKLFFGSGTQLSVL.

This chain connects TRBV7-2 to TRBJ2-3; D may be TRBD2 (6 bases). CDR1 and CDR2 (germline): SGHTA, FQGNSA. The germline V and J ends were trimmed by 6 bases and 0 bases, with 13 bases remaining between them. The CDR3 consists of 15 residues. CDR3 DNA: TGTGCCAGCAGTCCTCGGGGGACTAGCACAGATACGCAGTATTTT. Translating it yields CASSPRGTSTDTQYF.

The genes are TRBV5-6 and TRBJ2-7; 11 bases fit TRBD2. This CDR3 contains 17 residues. Per germline, CDR1 SGHDT and CDR2 YYEEEE. The junction had 6 bases not matched to a gene; V was cut back by 1 base and J by 0 bases. The CDR3 loop reads CASSLRLTSGISYEQYF. CDR3 coding DNA: TGTGCCAGCAGCTTGAGGCTGACTAGCGGGATCTCCTACGAGCAGTACTTC.